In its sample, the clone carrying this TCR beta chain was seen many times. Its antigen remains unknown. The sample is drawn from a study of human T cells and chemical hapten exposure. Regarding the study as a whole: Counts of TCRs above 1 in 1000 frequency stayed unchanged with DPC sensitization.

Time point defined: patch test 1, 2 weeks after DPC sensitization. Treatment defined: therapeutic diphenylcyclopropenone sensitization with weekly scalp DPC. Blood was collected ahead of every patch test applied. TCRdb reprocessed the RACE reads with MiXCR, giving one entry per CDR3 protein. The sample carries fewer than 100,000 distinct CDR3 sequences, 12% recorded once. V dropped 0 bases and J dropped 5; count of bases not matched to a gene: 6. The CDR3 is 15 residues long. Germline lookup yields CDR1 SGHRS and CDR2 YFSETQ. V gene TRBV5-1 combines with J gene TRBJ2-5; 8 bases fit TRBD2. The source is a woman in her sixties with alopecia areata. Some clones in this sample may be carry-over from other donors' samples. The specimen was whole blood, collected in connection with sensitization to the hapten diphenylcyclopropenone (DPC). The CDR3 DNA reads TGCGCCAGCAGCTTGGGACTAGCGTCGCATGAGACCCAGTACTTC. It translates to CASSLGLASHETQYF.